The subject of this entry is one T cell receptor beta chain. Within its sample, this clonotype is hyperexpanded (1% or more). Which antigen it targets is not known. Base qualities are not provided; no much larger clone lies one nucleotide away. To test for a precursor-effector relationship among CD4 cytotoxic T cells, four sorted CD4+ memory subsets (TCM, TEM, IL-7Rhigh TEMRA, IL-7R- TEMRA) underwent bulk UMI-based TCR sequencing. Cells were obtained from peripheral blood mononuclear cells isolated from human blood. The data belong to a study of precursors of human CD4 cytotoxic T cells (dated by TCRdb to 2017 to 2018). Regarding the complete study: The bulk TCR-seq analysis covered CD4+ memory subsets from some 15 donors in total. TCR-seq analysis of around 15 donors yielded TCRalpha and TCRbeta chain sequences (table S7). Study-level results and caveats: Expanded effector clonotypes made up a larger fraction of IL-7Rhigh TEMRA clonotypes than of TEM or TCM clonotypes. Only about 95% of the 14 donors were included in some bulk TCR-seq comparisons, which suggests that not every subset was available for every donor. According to the authors, a human observational design cannot definitively establish the direction of differentiation between precursor and effector cells. Compared with the TCM and TEM subsets, the IL-7Rhigh and IL-7R- TEMRA subsets had more restricted TCR repertoires, marked by lower diversity and more expanded clonotypes.

From cysteine to phenylalanine, the CDR3 is 13 amino acids long. The read is trimmed to its CDR3 DNA, 39 bases read in frame from base 1. For CDR1 and CDR2, the germline V gene lists SNHLY and FYNNEI. Cut back by 4 bases and 2 bases, the V and J ends lie 9 bases apart. Sequencing was performed on an Illumina MiSeq. On the authors' methods: The Shannon-Wiener index, computed in VDJtools, was used to measure repertoire diversity. A TCRbeta clonotype counted as expanded if its clonotype frequency was 3 or higher. TCRdb itself trimmed the public reads at Q25 with fastp, ran MiXCR and retained productive beta chains. A single entry per CDR3 protein holds the most common genes and DNA from its merged rows. V and J calls and clone size were set by TCRdb, not the authors. The sample data list 450 to 600 distinct CDR3 sequences, and around 19% of these were observed just once. The ten largest clones capture around a sixth of the sample.

The sequenced sample was memory CD4+ T cells from blood (PBMCs). The rearrangement joined TRBV2 to TRBJ2-7, with the D gene call left open. The TCR originated in a human donor in good health. The DNA sequence is TGTGCCAGCAGTGGCCAGAATACCTACGAGCAGTACTTC. It translates to CASSGQNTYEQYF.